This paragraph covers one TCR beta chain sequence. The TCR beta library used iRepertoire HTBI primers with Arm-PCR amplification of CDR3. A single record per CDR3 protein comes from TCRdb applying MiXCR to the multiplex PCR reads. The repertoire holds about 460,000 distinct CDR3 sequences, about 20% seen once, with approximately 14% in the top ten. Stated time point: persistent/refractory GD, antithyroid drugs over 5 years with positive TRAb. Isolated PBMC RNA provided the starting material for the TCR library. The peripheral blood volume drawn was roughly 8.7 milliliters, and it was collected into EDTA tubes. The data derive from a study of regulatory T cells in long-lasting Graves disease. The wider study: Persistent cases took antithyroid drugs over 5 years and stayed TSH receptor antibody positive.

The germline CDR1 and CDR2 sequences are DFQATT and SNEGSKA (reference sequence). V lost 5 bases and J 5 bases, leaving 10 bases between the germline ends. The CDR3 extends over 13 amino acids. The chain combines TRBV20-1 with TRBJ1-6; D may be TRBD1 (5 bases). This receptor was obtained from a female donor with Graves disease. The sequencing here drew on peripheral blood mononuclear cells (PBMCs), taken when the disease was refractory, from a patient treated with antithyroid drugs. The CDR3 region has the DNA TGCAGTGCTCTAGGGGTGGATAATTCACCCCTCCACTTT. Residues: CSALGVDNSPLHF.